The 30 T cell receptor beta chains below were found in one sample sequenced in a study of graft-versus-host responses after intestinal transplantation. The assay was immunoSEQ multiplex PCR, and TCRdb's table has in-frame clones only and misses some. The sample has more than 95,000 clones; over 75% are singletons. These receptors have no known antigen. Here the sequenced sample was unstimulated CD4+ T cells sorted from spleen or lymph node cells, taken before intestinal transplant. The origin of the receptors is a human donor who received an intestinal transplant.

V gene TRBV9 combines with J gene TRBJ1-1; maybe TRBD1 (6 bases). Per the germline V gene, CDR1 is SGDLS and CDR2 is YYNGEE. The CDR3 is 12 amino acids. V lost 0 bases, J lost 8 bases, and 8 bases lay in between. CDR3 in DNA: TGTGCCAGCAGCGTAGCAACAGGGGAAGCTTTCTTT. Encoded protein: CASSVATGEAFF. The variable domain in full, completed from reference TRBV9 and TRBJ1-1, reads DSGVTQTPKHLITATGQRVTLRCSPRSGDLSVYWYQQSLDQGLQFLIQYYNGEERAKGNILERFSAQQFPDLHSELNLSSLELGDSALYFCASSVATGEAFFGQGTRLTVV.

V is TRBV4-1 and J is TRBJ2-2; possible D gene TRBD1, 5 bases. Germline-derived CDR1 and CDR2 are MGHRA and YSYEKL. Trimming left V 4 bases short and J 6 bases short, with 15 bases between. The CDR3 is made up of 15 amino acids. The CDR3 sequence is CASSPLFRGSGELFF. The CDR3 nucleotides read TGCGCCAGCAGCCCCCTGTTTAGGGGATCCGGGGAGCTGTTTTTT.

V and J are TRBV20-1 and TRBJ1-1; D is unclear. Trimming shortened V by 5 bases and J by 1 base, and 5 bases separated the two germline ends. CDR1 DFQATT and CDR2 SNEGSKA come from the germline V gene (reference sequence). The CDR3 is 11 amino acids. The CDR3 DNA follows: TGCAGTGCTCCGACGAACACTGAAGCTTTCTTT. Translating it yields CSAPTNTEAFF.

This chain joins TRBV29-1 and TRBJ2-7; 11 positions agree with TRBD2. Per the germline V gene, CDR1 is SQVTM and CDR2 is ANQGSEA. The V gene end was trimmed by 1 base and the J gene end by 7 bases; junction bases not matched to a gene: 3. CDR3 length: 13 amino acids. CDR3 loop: CSVEVAGGGEQYF. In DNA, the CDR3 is TGCAGCGTTGAAGTAGCGGGAGGGGGGGAGCAGTACTTC.

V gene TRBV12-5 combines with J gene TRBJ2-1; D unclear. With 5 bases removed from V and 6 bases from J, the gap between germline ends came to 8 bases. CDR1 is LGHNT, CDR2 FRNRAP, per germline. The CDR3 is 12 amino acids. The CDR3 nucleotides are TGTGCTAGTGGTCCAGGTCCCAATGAGCAGTTCTTC. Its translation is CASGPGPNEQFF.

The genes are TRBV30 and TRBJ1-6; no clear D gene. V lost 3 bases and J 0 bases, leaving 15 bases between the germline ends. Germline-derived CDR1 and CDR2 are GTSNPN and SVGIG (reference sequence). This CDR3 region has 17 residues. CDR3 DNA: TGTGCCTGGAGGGGGATCACCCCGAGCTCCTATAATTCACCCCTCCACTTT. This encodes CAWRGITPSSYNSPLHF.

DNA of the CDR3: TGTGCCAGCAGCTTGGGACGGTCCTCCTACGAGCAGTACTTC. It encodes CASSLGRSSYEQYF. The chain is built from TRBV5-4 and TRBJ2-5, with unresolved D. TRBJ2-7 matches the DNA end more closely, so the J call is doubtful. CDR3 length: 14 residues. Germline lookup yields CDR1 SGHNT and CDR2 YYREEE (reference sequence).

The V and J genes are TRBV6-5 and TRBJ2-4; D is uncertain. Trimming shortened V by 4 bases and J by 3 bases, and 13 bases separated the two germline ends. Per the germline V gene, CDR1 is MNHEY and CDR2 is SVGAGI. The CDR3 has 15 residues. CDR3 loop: CASSFLVGGKNIQYF. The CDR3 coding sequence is TGTGCCAGCAGTTTCTTGGTCGGCGGCAAAAACATTCAGTACTTC.

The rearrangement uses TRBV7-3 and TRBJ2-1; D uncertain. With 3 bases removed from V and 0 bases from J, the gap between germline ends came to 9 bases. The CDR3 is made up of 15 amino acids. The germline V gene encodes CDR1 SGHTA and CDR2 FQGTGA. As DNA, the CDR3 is TGTGCCAGCAGCTTGGTGACAAGCTCCTACAATGAGCAGTTCTTC. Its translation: CASSLVTSSYNEQFF.

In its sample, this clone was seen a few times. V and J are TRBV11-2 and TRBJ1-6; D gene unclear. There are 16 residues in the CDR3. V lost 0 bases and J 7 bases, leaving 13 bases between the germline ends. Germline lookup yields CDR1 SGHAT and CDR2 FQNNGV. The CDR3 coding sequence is TGTGCCAGCAGCTTAGAAATGGGTGTTCGAAATTCACCCCTCCACTTT. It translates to CASSLEMGVRNSPLHF.

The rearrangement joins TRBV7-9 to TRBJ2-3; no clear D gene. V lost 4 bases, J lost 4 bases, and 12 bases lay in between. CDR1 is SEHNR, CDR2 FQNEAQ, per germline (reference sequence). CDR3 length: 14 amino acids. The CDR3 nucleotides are TGTGCCAGCAGCTCCCACGAGGCCCCAGATACGCAGTATTTT. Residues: CASSSHEAPDTQYF.

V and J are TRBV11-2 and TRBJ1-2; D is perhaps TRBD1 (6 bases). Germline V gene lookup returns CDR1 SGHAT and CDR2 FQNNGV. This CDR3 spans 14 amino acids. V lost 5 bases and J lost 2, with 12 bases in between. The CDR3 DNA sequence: TGTGCCAGCAGCCCCATTGGGGGCAACTATGGCTACACCTTC. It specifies CASSPIGGNYGYTF. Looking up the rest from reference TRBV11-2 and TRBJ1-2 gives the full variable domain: EAGVAQSPRYKIIEKRQSVAFWCNPISGHATLYWYQQILGQGPKLLIQFQNNGVVDDSQLPKDRFSAERLKGVDSTLKIQPAKLEDSAVYLCASSPIGGNYGYTFGSGTRLTVV.

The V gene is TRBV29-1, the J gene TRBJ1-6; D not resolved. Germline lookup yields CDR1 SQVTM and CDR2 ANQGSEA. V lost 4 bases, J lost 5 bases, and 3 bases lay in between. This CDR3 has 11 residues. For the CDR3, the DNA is TGCAGCGTTGGGGATAATTCACCCCTCCACTTT. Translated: CSVGDNSPLHF.

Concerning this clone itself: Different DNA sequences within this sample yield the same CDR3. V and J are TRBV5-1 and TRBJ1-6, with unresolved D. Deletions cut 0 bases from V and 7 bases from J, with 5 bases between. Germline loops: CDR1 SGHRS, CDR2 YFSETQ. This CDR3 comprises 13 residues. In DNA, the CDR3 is TGCGCCAGCAGCTTGGACGGCAATTCACCCCTCCACTTT. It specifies CASSLDGNSPLHF. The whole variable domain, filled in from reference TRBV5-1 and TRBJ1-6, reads KAGVTQTPRYLIKTRGQQVTLSCSPISGHRSVSWYQQTPGQGLQFLFEYFSETQRNKGNFPGRFSGRQFSNSRSEMNVSTLELGDSALYLCASSLDGNSPLHFGNGTRLTVT.

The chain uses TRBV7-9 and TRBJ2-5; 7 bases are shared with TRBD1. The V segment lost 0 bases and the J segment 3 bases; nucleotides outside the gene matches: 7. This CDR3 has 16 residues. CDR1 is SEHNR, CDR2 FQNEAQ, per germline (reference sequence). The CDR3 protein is CASSLAVDRIKETQYF. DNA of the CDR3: TGTGCCAGCAGCTTAGCTGTGGACAGGATTAAAGAGACCCAGTACTTC.

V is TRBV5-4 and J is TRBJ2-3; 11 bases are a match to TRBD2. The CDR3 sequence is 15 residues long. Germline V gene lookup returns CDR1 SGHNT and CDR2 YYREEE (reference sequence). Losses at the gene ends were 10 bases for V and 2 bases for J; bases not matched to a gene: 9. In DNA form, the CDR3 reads TGTGCCTCTAGCCTGGGACTAGCGGCCACAGATACGCAGTATTTT. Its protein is CASSLGLAATDTQYF.

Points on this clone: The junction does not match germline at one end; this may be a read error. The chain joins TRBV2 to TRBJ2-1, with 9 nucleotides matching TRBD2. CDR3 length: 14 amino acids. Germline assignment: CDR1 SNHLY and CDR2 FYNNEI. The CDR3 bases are TGTGCCAACAGTGTAGGGACTAGCTCCAATGAGCAGTTCTTC. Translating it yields CANSVGTSSNEQFF.

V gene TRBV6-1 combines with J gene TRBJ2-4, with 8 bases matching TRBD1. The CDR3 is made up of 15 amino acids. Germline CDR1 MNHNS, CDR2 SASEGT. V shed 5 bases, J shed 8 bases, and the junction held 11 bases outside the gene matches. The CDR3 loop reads CASSTPQGARDIQYF. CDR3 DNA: TGTGCCAGCAGTACACCTCAGGGGGCACGAGACATTCAGTACTTC.

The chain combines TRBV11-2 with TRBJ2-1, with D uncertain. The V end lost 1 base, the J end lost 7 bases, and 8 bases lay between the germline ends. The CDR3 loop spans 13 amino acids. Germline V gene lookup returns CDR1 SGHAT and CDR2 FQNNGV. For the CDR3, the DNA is TGTGCCAGCAGCTTAGCGGCGCGTAATGAGCAGTTCTTC. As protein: CASSLAARNEQFF.

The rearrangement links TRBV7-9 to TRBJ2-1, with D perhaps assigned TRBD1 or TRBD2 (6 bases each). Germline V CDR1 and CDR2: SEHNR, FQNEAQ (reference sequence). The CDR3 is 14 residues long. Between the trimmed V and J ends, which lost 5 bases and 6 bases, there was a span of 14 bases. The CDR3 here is CASSPGGGANEQFF. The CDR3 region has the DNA TGTGCCAGCAGCCCTGGAGGGGGTGCCAATGAGCAGTTCTTC.

This CDR3 is CASSLDAGNNSPLHF. The CDR3 DNA follows: TGCGCCAGCAGCTTGGATGCAGGGAATAATTCACCCCTCCACTTT. The chain couples TRBV5-1 to TRBJ1-6; weak D call: TRBD1 (5 bases). The CDR3 runs 15 residues. Germline V gene sequence: CDR1 SGHRS, CDR2 YFSETQ. V was cut by 0 bases and J by 5 bases, with 9 bases left in between.

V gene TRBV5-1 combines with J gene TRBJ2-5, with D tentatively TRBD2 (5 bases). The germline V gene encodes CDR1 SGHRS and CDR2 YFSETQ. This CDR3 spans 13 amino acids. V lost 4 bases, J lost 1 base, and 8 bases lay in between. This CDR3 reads CASSPGFQETQYF. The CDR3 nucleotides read TGCGCCAGCAGCCCGGGGTTCCAAGAGACCCAGTACTTC.

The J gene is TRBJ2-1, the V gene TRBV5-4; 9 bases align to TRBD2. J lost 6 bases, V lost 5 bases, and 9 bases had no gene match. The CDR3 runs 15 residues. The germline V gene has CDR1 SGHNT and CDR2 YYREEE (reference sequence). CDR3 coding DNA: TGTGCCAGCAGTAGAGCGGGACTAGCCGCCAATGAGCAGTTCTTC. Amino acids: CASSRAGLAANEQFF.

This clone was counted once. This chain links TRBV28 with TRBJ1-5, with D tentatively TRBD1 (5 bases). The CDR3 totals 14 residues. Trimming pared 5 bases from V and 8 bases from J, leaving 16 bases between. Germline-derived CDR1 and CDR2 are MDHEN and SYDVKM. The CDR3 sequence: CASSLGASVEPQHF. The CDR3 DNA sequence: TGTGCCAGCAGTCTTGGGGCAAGCGTTGAGCCCCAGCATTTT.

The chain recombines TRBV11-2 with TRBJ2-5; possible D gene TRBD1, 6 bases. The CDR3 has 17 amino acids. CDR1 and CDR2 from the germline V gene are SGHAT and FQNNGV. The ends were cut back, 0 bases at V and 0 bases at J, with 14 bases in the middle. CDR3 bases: TGTGCCAGCAGCTTAGACCCCCTTCAGGGGTACCAAGAGACCCAGTACTTC. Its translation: CASSLDPLQGYQETQYF.

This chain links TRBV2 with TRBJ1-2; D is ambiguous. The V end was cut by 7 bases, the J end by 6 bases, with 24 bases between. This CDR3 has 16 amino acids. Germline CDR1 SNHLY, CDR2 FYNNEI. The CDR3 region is CASIGGSLFSSDGYTF. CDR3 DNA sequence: TGTGCCAGCATAGGAGGTTCCCTTTTCTCCTCGGATGGCTACACCTTC.

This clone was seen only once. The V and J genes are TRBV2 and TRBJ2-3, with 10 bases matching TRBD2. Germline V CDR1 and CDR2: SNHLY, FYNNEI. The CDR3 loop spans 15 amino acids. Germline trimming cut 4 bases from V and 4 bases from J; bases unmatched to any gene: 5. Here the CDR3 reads CASSGTGLAPDTQYF. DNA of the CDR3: TGTGCCAGCAGTGGCACGGGACTAGCGCCAGATACGCAGTATTTT.

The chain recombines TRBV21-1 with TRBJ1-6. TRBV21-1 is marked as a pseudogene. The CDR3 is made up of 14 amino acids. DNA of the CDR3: TGTGCCAGCAGTAGTACAACGGAAGGCTCACCCCTCCACTTT. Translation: CASSSTTEGSPLHF.

CDR3 amino acids: CASSPLTGSYEQYF. CDR3 coding DNA: TGTGCCAGCAGCCCTCTGACAGGCTCCTACGAGCAGTACTTC. The V gene is TRBV7-2, the J gene TRBJ2-7; possibly TRBD1 for D (6 bases). The CDR3 totals 14 residues. From germline, CDR1 is SGHTA and CDR2 FQGNSA. V gave up 5 bases and J gave up 0 bases, with 11 bases separating them.

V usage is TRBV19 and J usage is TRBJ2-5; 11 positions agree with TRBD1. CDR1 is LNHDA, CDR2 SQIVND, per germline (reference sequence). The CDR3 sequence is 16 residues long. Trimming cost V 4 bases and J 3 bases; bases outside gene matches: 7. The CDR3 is CASSNWWGQGEETQYF. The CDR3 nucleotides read TGTGCCAGTAGTAATTGGTGGGGACAGGGGGAAGAGACCCAGTACTTC.